Listed below are T cell receptor beta chains from one sample, sequenced in a study of cytomegalovirus exposure and HLA in healthy donors. Sequencing used immunoSEQ multiplex PCR; TCRdb keeps in-frame clones, though not all of them. The top ten clones hold almost 8% of a sample with a few hundred thousand clones, about 80% of them seen once. The sample comprised PBMCs. The receptors were gathered from a woman between 55 and 75 years old in good health and CMV-seropositive. Each CDR3 is given with its conserved first and last residue. The order of the fields is D gene, CDR3 length, V gene, J gene, clone size, CDR3 protein, CDR3 DNA. A D gene is named only where the DNA matches it firmly. Clone size, where shown, is once, few, many, or a class for clones that have expanded.

d_gene: TRBD1; len: 15; v_gene: TRBV7-2; j_gene: TRBJ2-1; abundance: once; CDR3aa: CAGRLTGGAWDEQFF; CDR3nt: TGTGCCGGACGCCTTACAGGGGGCGCGTGGGATGAGCAGTTCTTC
d_gene: TRBD2; len: 13; v_gene: TRBV12-5; j_gene: TRBJ2-7; abundance: -; CDR3aa: CASGASGSYEQYF; CDR3nt: TGTGCTAGTGGGGCTAGCGGGAGTTACGAGCAGTACTTC
d_gene: -; len: 16; v_gene: TRBV2; j_gene: TRBJ1-3; abundance: -; CDR3aa: CASSVGTPDSGNTIYF; CDR3nt: TGTGCCAGCAGTGTCGGGACTCCCGACTCTGGAAACACCATATATTTT
d_gene: TRBD1; len: 14; v_gene: TRBV7-9; j_gene: TRBJ2-4; abundance: -; CDR3aa: CASSLGQGGFIQYF; CDR3nt: TGTGCCAGCAGCTTGGGACAGGGGGGGTTCATTCAGTACTTC
d_gene: -; len: 15; v_gene: TRBV5-1; j_gene: TRBJ1-2; abundance: -; CDR3aa: CASSLGTDRGYGYTF; CDR3nt: TGCGCCAGCAGCTTGGGCACCGACCGAGGCTATGGCTACACCTTC
d_gene: -; len: 12; v_gene: TRBV5-1; j_gene: TRBJ2-1; abundance: -; CDR3aa: CASSLGDNEQFF; CDR3nt: TGCGCCAGTTCCCTTGGAGACAATGAGCAGTTCTTC
d_gene: -; len: 12; v_gene: TRBV7-2; j_gene: TRBJ1-2; abundance: once; CDR3aa: CASSLDRGGYTF; CDR3nt: TGTGCCAGCAGCTTAGATAGGGGGGGCTACACCTTC
d_gene: -; len: 14; v_gene: TRBV5-1; j_gene: TRBJ2-4; abundance: -; CDR3aa: CASSLDTAKNIQYF; CDR3nt: TGCGCCAGCAGCTTGGACACGGCCAAAAACATTCAGTACTTC
d_gene: -; len: 15; v_gene: TRBV6-6; j_gene: TRBJ2-1; abundance: -; CDR3aa: CASRFGSIVSNEQFF; CDR3nt: TGTGCCAGCAGATTCGGGAGCATAGTCAGCAATGAGCAGTTCTTC
d_gene: TRBD2; len: 19; v_gene: TRBV28; j_gene: TRBJ2-7; abundance: -; CDR3aa: CASSLYLAGGPEGSYEQYF; CDR3nt: TGTGCCAGCAGTTTATATCTAGCGGGAGGGCCTGAGGGCTCCTACGAGCAGTACTTC
d_gene: TRBD2; len: 19; v_gene: TRBV5-1; j_gene: TRBJ2-2; abundance: -; CDR3aa: CASSFGLGREVKNTGELFF; CDR3nt: TGCGCCAGCAGCTTCGGTTTGGGGCGGGAGGTCAAGAACACCGGGGAGCTGTTTTTT
d_gene: -; len: 16; v_gene: TRBV5-1; j_gene: TRBJ2-7; abundance: -; CDR3aa: CASSASSGPYSYEQYF; CDR3nt: TGCGCCAGCAGCGCCTCCTCAGGGCCTTACTCCTACGAGCAGTACTTC
d_gene: -; len: 13; v_gene: TRBV6-1; j_gene: TRBJ1-1; abundance: -; CDR3aa: CASRSGQNTEAFF; CDR3nt: TGTGCCAGCAGATCTGGACAGAACACTGAAGCTTTCTTT
d_gene: -; len: 15; v_gene: TRBV6-5; j_gene: TRBJ1-2; abundance: -; CDR3aa: CASSVAGGSLYGYTF; CDR3nt: TGTGCCAGCAGTGTGGCCGGGGGGTCTCTCTATGGCTACACCTTC
d_gene: -; len: 12; v_gene: TRBV6-1; j_gene: TRBJ1-1; abundance: once; CDR3aa: CASSQGWTEAFF; CDR3nt: TGTGCCAGCAGTCAGGGGTGGACTGAAGCTTTCTTT
d_gene: -; len: 15; v_gene: TRBV7-3; j_gene: TRBJ2-1; abundance: -; CDR3aa: CASSSRGLPSNEQFF; CDR3nt: TGTGCCAGCAGCAGCCGGGGACTTCCGAGCAATGAGCAGTTCTTC
d_gene: TRBD1; len: 13; v_gene: TRBV13; j_gene: TRBJ2-7; abundance: -; CDR3aa: CASSTYRGYEQYF; CDR3nt: TGTGCCAGCAGCACCTACAGGGGGTACGAGCAGTACTTC
d_gene: -; len: 13; v_gene: TRBV30; j_gene: TRBJ1-6; abundance: -; CDR3aa: CAWSSQVDSPLHF; CDR3nt: TGTGCCTGGAGTAGCCAGGTTGATTCACCCCTCCACTTT
d_gene: TRBD1; len: 16; v_gene: TRBV2; j_gene: TRBJ2-3; abundance: -; CDR3aa: CASSEMGRGQGDTQYF; CDR3nt: TGTGCCAGCAGTGAAATGGGCAGGGGGCAGGGAGATACGCAGTATTTT
d_gene: -; len: 14; v_gene: TRBV6-6; j_gene: TRBJ1-4; abundance: once; CDR3aa: CASSRDSTMKKLFF; CDR3nt: TGTGCCAGCAGTCGTGACAGTACTATGAAAAAACTGTTTTTT
d_gene: -; len: 11; v_gene: TRBV19; j_gene: TRBJ1-1; abundance: once; CDR3aa: CASRGATEAFF; CDR3nt: TGTGCCAGTAGGGGGGCCACTGAAGCTTTCTTT
d_gene: -; len: 15; v_gene: TRBV5-1; j_gene: TRBJ1-2; abundance: -; CDR3aa: CASSLEQGSHYGYTF; CDR3nt: TGCGCCAGCAGCTTGGAACAGGGCTCCCACTATGGCTACACCTTC